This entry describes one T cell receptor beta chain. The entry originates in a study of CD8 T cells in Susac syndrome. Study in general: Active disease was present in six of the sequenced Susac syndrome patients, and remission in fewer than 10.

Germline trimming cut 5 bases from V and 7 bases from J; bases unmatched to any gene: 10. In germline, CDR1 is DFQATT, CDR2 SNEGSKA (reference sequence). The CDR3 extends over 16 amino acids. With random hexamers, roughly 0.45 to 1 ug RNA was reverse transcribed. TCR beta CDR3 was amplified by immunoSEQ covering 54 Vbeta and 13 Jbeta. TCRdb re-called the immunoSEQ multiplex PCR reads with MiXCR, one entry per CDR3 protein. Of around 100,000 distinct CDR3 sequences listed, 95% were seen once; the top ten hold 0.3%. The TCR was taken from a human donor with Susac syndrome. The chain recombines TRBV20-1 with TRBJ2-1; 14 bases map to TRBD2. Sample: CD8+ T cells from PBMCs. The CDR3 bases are TGCAGTGCTCCCCGACTAGCGGGAGGGCCGGAGAATGAGCAGTTCTTC. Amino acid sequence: CSAPRLAGGPENEQFF.